This T cell receptor (beta chain) is from a study of T cells after yellow fever vaccination. TCRdb ran MiXCR on the 5' RACE reads and lists one entry per CDR3 protein. Of nearly 350,000 distinct CDR3 sequences detected, around 8.1% appear once; the ten largest clones hold 17%. CDR1 and CDR2 (germline): SEHNR, FQNEAQ (reference sequence). This CDR3 spans 13 amino acids. V lost 11 bases to trimming and J lost 6 bases; unmatched junction nucleotides: 10. This chain connects TRBV7-9 to TRBJ1-2; 9 nucleotides line up with TRBD1. Specimen: PBMCs, collected roughly 46 days after the first yellow fever vaccination. This TCR came from a man aged 18 to 29 who received the YFV17D yellow fever vaccine. The CDR3 DNA reads TGTGCCGGAAATACAGGGGGCGCGAATGGCTACACCTTC. Encoded protein: CAGNTGGANGYTF.